What follows describes a single T cell receptor beta chain. Here the CDR3 omits its conserved ending phenylalanine or tryptophan, so a read error is the likely source. The sample is drawn from a study of read filtering for tumor transcriptome and immune sequencing. Background on the study: R-ISS stage counts were roughly 8 for I, 15 to 20 for II, six or seven for III.

The library was built from 400 to 500 ng RNA with molecular barcoded adaptors for alpha/delta and beta/gamma chains. TCRdb recomputed calls from the reads with MiXCR, one row per CDR3 protein. The sample carries more than 45,000 distinct CDR3 sequences, roughly 19% recorded once. Germline assignment: CDR1 SNHLY and CDR2 FYNNEI. V shed 10 bases, J shed 7 bases, and the junction held 8 bases outside the gene matches. The CDR3 sequence is 12 residues long. The genes are TRBV2 and TRBJ2-7, with 9 nucleotides matching TRBD2. This clonotype was sampled from a donor aged 40 or older with multiple myeloma. Input material: a population of CD138-negative cells sorted from bone marrow. The CDR3, as DNA: TGTGCCACCATAGCGGGAGTGGGTGAGCAGTACCTC. As protein: CATIAGVGEQYL.